These T cell receptor beta chains were read from a single sample in a study of identical twins. From the 5' RACE reads, TCRdb called clonotypes with MiXCR, one entry per CDR3 protein. The sample lists roughly 1.6 million distinct CDR3 sequences, less than 35% occurring once. Sequencing was performed on cord blood. The receptors come from a newborn girl in good health. Each CDR3 is given without its conserved first and last residue. Size is omitted from some rows. Given values are once, few, many or a class for expanded clones.

v_gene | abundance | CDR3aa
TRBV11-2 | . | ASSWGIAGGKEQY
TRBV6-6 | . | ASRDGLAKNIQY
TRBV7-9 | . | ASSLSGGVSGYT
TRBV20-1 | . | SAKRTSGLGEQF
TRBV5-1 | . | ASSLMSGAEAF
TRBV27 | . | ASKDRDYGYT
TRBV28 | . | ASSLHTSGRRNEQY
TRBV29-1 | few | SVAGRVMETQY
TRBV5-1 | few | ASSPRRGSITDTQY
TRBV7-9 | . | ACSLAGNGSPLH
TRBV12-3/TRBV12-4 | . | ASSLLSHRGDQPQH
TRBV2 | . | ASSEALFGSGQETQY
TRBV28 | many | ASSLGGLNYEQY
TRBV6-5 | many | ASSSGLAAYYEQY
TRBV3-1 | . | ASSQVRDYTHNEQF
TRBV10-3 | few | AGRRTGDGYT
TRBV28 | few | ASSPDQEETQY
TRBV7-2 | few | ASSLGFRLNSPLH
TRBV14 | few | ASSRAPGEKLF
TRBV4-1 | few | ASSQVGLAGEVYNEQF
TRBV10-2 | . | ASRLVSSYNEQF
TRBV10-2 | few | ASSENTAYEQY
TRBV27 | . | ASSSSGGVRF
TRBV6-1 | . | ASRRPSGGMYNEQF
TRBV14 | . | ASSQAPGRGYT
TRBV29-1 | . | SVGSGRGDQPQH
TRBV10-3 | few | AISESGEGKPPLH
TRBV20-1 | few | SASYVEANTYEQY
TRBV20-1 | . | SARDGGYRALYNEQF
TRBV7-2 | many | ASSLGYGTGQETQY
TRBV2 | . | ASSEPYSGSNQRAKNIQY
TRBV4-1 | few | ASSPPIAGSSYNEQY
TRBV7-2 | . | ASSLFVVYNEQF
TRBV6-5 | few | ASSYADYNSPLH
TRBV7-6 | . | ASSLKATHTAYEQF
TRBV28 | few | ASSLSGPLNQPQH
TRBV30 | . | AWKKRLAGIQETQY
TRBV7-2 | . | ASSFNSFGYT
TRBV4-1 | . | ASSQEGAFRLAGGPQTDTQY
TRBV29-1 | many | SVGQGPSTDTQY
TRBV4-1 | few | ASSQFVVGGAYEQY
TRBV7-2 | few | ASSLGLAINEQF
TRBV29-1 | . | SVECLIGIPEAF
TRBV3-1 | once | ASSQGAAPIQETRY
TRBV28 | many | ASSLTRQTYGYT